This passage covers 21 T cell receptor beta chains from one sample sequenced in a study of blood T cell repertoires in COVID-19. Data came from immunoSEQ multiplex PCR; TCRdb stores just in-frame clones and leaves some out. This table holds about 90,000 clones, 75% to 90% found once. Sequenced material: peripheral blood. These TCRs come from an older man with acute or convalescent COVID-19.

The chain couples TRBV6-1 to TRBJ1-5, with D unresolved. This CDR3 contains 15 residues. Germline V gene lookup returns CDR1 MNHNS and CDR2 SASEGT. V was trimmed by 3 bases and J by 2 bases, leaving 11 bases between them. The chain's CDR3 is CASSDAGFGNQPQHF. The CDR3 DNA reads TGTGCCAGCAGTGATGCGGGTTTTGGCAATCAGCCCCAGCATTTT.

The gene calls are TRBV5-1 and TRBJ2-2, with D possibly being TRBD1 (6 bases). Germline lookup yields CDR1 SGHRS and CDR2 YFSETQ. V lost 4 bases and J lost 8, with 15 bases in between. The CDR3 contains 14 residues. The CDR3 nucleotides are TGCGCCAGCAGCCCGGAACAGGGTTGGGGGGAGCTGTTTTTT. It encodes CASSPEQGWGELFF.

The gene calls are TRBV19 and TRBJ2-5, with 9 bases identical to TRBD1. The CDR3 runs 16 residues. Germline lookup yields CDR1 LNHDA and CDR2 SQIVND (reference sequence). V was clipped by 0 bases and J by 5 bases; unmatched bases: 7. The chain's CDR3 is CASSIDLTGGRETQYF. The DNA of the CDR3 is TGTGCCAGTAGTATAGATCTAACAGGGGGCAGGGAGACCCAGTACTTC.

CDR3 protein: CASSLGRDRSTEAFF. For the CDR3, the DNA is TGCGCCAGCAGCTTGGGTCGGGACAGGTCCACTGAAGCTTTCTTT. V and J are TRBV5-1 and TRBJ1-1; TRBD1 agrees at 8 bases. This CDR3 contains 15 residues. The germline CDR1 and CDR2 sequences are SGHRS and YFSETQ. Germline trimming cut 0 bases from V and 4 bases from J; bases unmatched to any gene: 5.

In this sample, this clone turned up once. The V and J genes are TRBV5-4 and TRBJ2-1; perhaps TRBD2 as D (6 bases). This CDR3 spans 15 amino acids. Trimming cost V 4 bases and J 5 bases, with 16 bases left between them. Germline assignment: CDR1 SGHNT and CDR2 YYREEE (reference sequence). CDR3 in DNA: TGTGCCAGCAGCCCCGTTAGCGGAGTGAACAATGAGCAGTTCTTC. Its translation: CASSPVSGVNNEQFF. The entire variable domain, with the rest obtained from reference TRBV5-4 and TRBJ2-1, is as follows: ETGVTQSPTHLIKTRGQQVTLRCSSQSGHNTVSWYQQALGQGPQFIFQYYREEENGRGNFPPRFSGLQFPNYSSELNVNALELDDSALYLCASSPVSGVNNEQFFGPGTRLTVL.

The chain combines TRBV4-3 with TRBJ2-2, with a tentative D call TRBD2 (6 bases). CDR1 LGHNA and CDR2 YSLEER come from the germline V gene. This CDR3 spans 14 amino acids. Trimming took off 0 bases at V and 7 bases at J, with 9 bases between the two ends. CDR3 DNA sequence: TGCGCCAGCAGCCAAGATCGGGGGTTCGGGGAGCTGTTTTTT. The encoded protein is CASSQDRGFGELFF.

V and J are TRBV27 and TRBJ1-1; D remains ambiguous. With 7 bases removed from V and 4 bases from J, the gap between germline ends came to 13 bases. Germline V gene lookup returns CDR1 MNHEY and CDR2 SMNVEV (reference sequence). The CDR3 runs 13 residues. The CDR3: CASKAWAITEAFF. The CDR3 DNA reads as TGTGCCAGCAAGGCATGGGCGATCACTGAAGCTTTCTTT.

The J gene is TRBJ2-3, the V gene TRBV29-1; possible D gene TRBD2, 6 bases. Germline CDR1 reads SQVTM; CDR2 reads ANQGSEA. CDR3 length: 15 amino acids. Trimming removed 7 bases at V and 6 bases at J, with 23 bases between. CDR3 coding DNA: TGCAGCGCGGCCGGGTGGCGGGAAGAAACGGATACGCAGTATTTT. Translated, it gives CSAAGWREETDTQYF.

This clone was seen just once. This rearrangement joins TRBV19 to TRBJ2-2, with 9 bases identical to TRBD1. After removal of 5 bases from V and 7 bases from J, the junction contained 11 bases not matched to a gene. Germline values: CDR1 LNHDA, CDR2 SQIVND (reference sequence). This CDR3 has 16 amino acids. The CDR3 DNA is TGTGCCAGTAGTGGATCCGGGACAGGGAAGGGCGGGGAGCTGTTTTTT. Its protein is CASSGSGTGKGGELFF.

The rearrangement joins TRBV6-6 to TRBJ1-1; unclear D gene. Trimming pared 6 bases from V and 0 bases from J, leaving 17 bases between. The CDR3 runs to 16 residues. Germline CDR1 is MNHNY and CDR2 is SVGAGI (reference sequence). The CDR3 DNA follows: TGTGCCAGCAGCCAAGGTAGCATGATCTTGAACACTGAAGCTTTCTTT. It translates to CASSQGSMILNTEAFF.

The chain combines TRBV24-1 with TRBJ2-1; 9 bases are a match to TRBD2. The J segment lost 5 bases and the V segment lost 10 bases, leaving 14 bases of the junction unmatched. CDR3 length: 16 amino acids. Germline lookup yields CDR1 KGHDR and CDR2 SFDVKD. As DNA, the CDR3 is TGTGCCACAGCCCCCCTAGCGGGATCGGATCACAATGAGCAGTTCTTC. It translates to CATAPLAGSDHNEQFF.

V usage is TRBV6-1 and J usage is TRBJ2-1, with 9 bases that match TRBD1. Looked up from germline, CDR1 is MNHNS and CDR2 is SASEGT. The V gene end was trimmed by 3 bases and the J gene end by 8 bases; junction bases not matched to a gene: 11. The CDR3 is 16 amino acids. The CDR3: CASSDASRTGVHEQFF. The CDR3 DNA is TGTGCCAGCAGTGACGCCTCTAGGACAGGGGTCCATGAGCAGTTCTTC.

The rearrangement joins TRBV19 to TRBJ2-3; D gene unclear. Germline V gene sequence: CDR1 LNHDA, CDR2 SQIVND (reference sequence). V gave up 5 bases and J gave up 0 bases, with 3 bases separating them. CDR3 length: 12 amino acids. The CDR3 DNA reads as TGTGCCAGTAGTCCGAGCACAGATACGCAGTATTTT. Translating gives CASSPSTDTQYF.

The chain combines TRBV12-3 or TRBV12-4 with TRBJ2-7, with a weak D call TRBD1 (5 bases). V lost 5 bases, J lost 3 bases, and 8 bases lay in between. CDR3 length: 12 amino acids. CDR3 nucleotides: TGTGCCAGCAGTAGGACAAGCTACGAGCAGTACTTC. Amino acids: CASSRTSYEQYF.

J is TRBJ2-1 and V is TRBV7-3; TRBD2 matches 15 bases. CDR3 length equals 17 residues. Germline V gives CDR1 SGHTA, CDR2 FQGTGA. The ends lost 5 bases at V and 4 bases at J; junction bases unmatched: 6. The CDR3 nucleotides read TGTGCCAGCAGCCTCGGGACTAGCGGGAGGCGGTACAATGAGCAGTTCTTC. As protein: CASSLGTSGRRYNEQFF.

CDR3 residues: CASTGVSNQPQHF. The DNA of the CDR3 is TGTGCCAGCACAGGGGTGAGCAATCAGCCCCAGCATTTT. This chain uses TRBV19 with TRBJ1-5, with TRBD1 matching over 7 bases. The CDR3 totals 13 residues. CDR1 is LNHDA and CDR2 is SQIVND in the germline V gene (reference sequence). V lost 9 bases, J lost 1 base, and 3 bases stayed unmatched.

The genes are TRBV28 and TRBJ1-4; TRBD1 matches at 10 bases. CDR1 MDHEN and CDR2 SYDVKM come from the germline V gene. The CDR3 has 15 residues. Trimming at V came to 5 bases and at J to 5 bases, leaving 5 bases not matched to a gene. Here the CDR3 DNA reads TGTGCCAGCAGTATGGACAGGGGGGCGAATGAAAAACTGTTTTTT. As protein: CASSMDRGANEKLFF.

The V and J genes are TRBV30 and TRBJ1-5; 7 positions agree with TRBD1. The CDR3 spans 15 residues. Germline trimming cut 0 bases from V and 5 bases from J; bases unmatched to any gene: 7. Germline CDR1 reads GTSNPN; CDR2 reads SVGIG (reference sequence). CDR3 loop: CAWSVPGGNHQPQHF. DNA for the CDR3: TGTGCCTGGAGTGTACCAGGGGGGAATCATCAGCCCCAGCATTTT. The full variable domain, completed using reference TRBV30 and TRBJ1-5, is SQTIHQWPATLVQPVGSPLSLECTVEGTSNPNLYWYRQAAGRGLQLLFYSVGIGQISSEVPQNLSASRPQDRQFILSSKKLLLSDSGFYLCAWSVPGGNHQPQHFGDGTRLSIL.

This rearrangement joins TRBV4-2 to TRBJ2-7; TRBD2 matches at 7 bases. After removal of 4 bases from V and 3 bases from J, the junction contained 9 bases not matched to a gene. From germline, CDR1 is LGHNA and CDR2 YNFKEQ. This CDR3 is built from 15 residues. CDR3 sequence: CASSRSAGERYEQYF. CDR3 DNA: TGTGCCAGCAGCCGCTCCGCGGGGGAGCGCTACGAGCAGTACTTC.

The V call is TRBV5-4, the J call TRBJ2-1, with D possibly being TRBD2 (6 bases). The CDR3 is 14 amino acids. The germline V gene has CDR1 SGHNT and CDR2 YYREEE (reference sequence). Trimming left V 6 bases short and J 6 bases short, with 16 bases between. The CDR3 sequence: CASTIPQTSNEQFF. The DNA of the CDR3 is TGTGCCAGCACCATCCCGCAGACTAGCAATGAGCAGTTCTTC.

This chain connects TRBV11-2 to TRBJ2-1, with a tentative D call TRBD2 (6 bases). The CDR3 loop spans 13 amino acids. Trimming pared 5 bases from V and 9 bases from J, leaving 14 bases between. The germline V gene has CDR1 SGHAT and CDR2 FQNNGV. The CDR3 region has the DNA TGTGCCAGCAGCCCGGGCGGGATATCTGAGCAGTTCTTC. Translation gives CASSPGGISEQFF.